Each of the 8 T cell receptor beta chains below was sequenced from the same sample in a study of blood T cell repertoires in COVID-19. Generated by immunoSEQ multiplex PCR, the TCRdb table keeps only in-frame clones and is missing some. This sample yields under 95,000 clones, of which roughly 87% are seen a single time; around 6.3% belongs to the top ten. Sequencing input: peripheral blood. Receptor source: a woman in her forties or fifties with acute or convalescent COVID-19.

By share, this clone counts as medium-sized. The chain employs TRBV6-1 and TRBJ1-6; tentatively, D is TRBD1 (5 bases). The germline V gene has CDR1 MNHNS and CDR2 SASEGT. The CDR3 consists of 15 residues. The V and J ends lost 1 base and 10 bases respectively, with 14 bases between them. The CDR3 sequence is CASSEDLFPGSPLHF. CDR3 nucleotides: TGTGCCAGCAGTGAAGATCTGTTCCCAGGGTCACCCCTCCACTTT.

V gene TRBV6-5 combines with J gene TRBJ1-2, with 9 bases identical to TRBD1. Germline trimming cut 6 bases from V and 2 bases from J; bases unmatched to any gene: 7. Germline values: CDR1 MNHEY, CDR2 SVGAGI. The CDR3 runs 15 residues. The CDR3 DNA reads as TGTGCCAGCAGGGGAGGGACAGGGCGCAACTATGGCTACACCTTC. Protein: CASRGGTGRNYGYTF.

As to this clone: An end of the junction differs from the germline gene, which may be a read error. This chain uses TRBV5-1 with TRBJ2-1; 7 nucleotides agree with TRBD2. The length of the CDR3 is 13 residues. Germline-derived CDR1 and CDR2 are SGHRS and YFSETQ. The CDR3: CASSLGQGLDKLF. In DNA, the CDR3 is TGCGCCAGCAGCTTGGGACAAGGACTAGATAAGCTCTTC.

This clone was detected a few times. This chain connects TRBV6-1 to TRBJ2-7, with 7 bases aligning to TRBD2. This CDR3 is built from 13 residues. The germline V gene has CDR1 MNHNS and CDR2 SASEGT. Unmatched junction bases numbered 3, after V lost 2 bases and J lost 5 bases. In DNA form, the CDR3 reads TGTGCCAGCAGTGAATGGACTAGAAACGAGCAGTACTTC. It yields the protein CASSEWTRNEQYF.

The V call is TRBV30, the J call TRBJ1-4; D call uncertain. Germline V CDR1 and CDR2: GTSNPN, SVGIG (reference sequence). Trimming removed 0 bases from V and 8 bases from J, with 13 bases in between. The CDR3 extends over 14 amino acids. The CDR3 nucleotides are TGTGCCTGGAGTGTAAGCGGCAGGTCGGAAAAACTGTTTTTT. It specifies CAWSVSGRSEKLFF.

The chain employs TRBV29-1 and TRBJ2-1; 15 nucleotides match TRBD2. The V segment lost 2 bases and the J segment 8 bases; nucleotides outside the gene matches: 4. The CDR3 totals 15 residues. CDR1 is SQVTM and CDR2 is ANQGSEA in the germline V gene. CDR3 loop: CSVEPGLAGGDEQFF. CDR3 nucleotide sequence: TGCAGCGTTGAACCAGGACTAGCGGGAGGGGATGAGCAGTTCTTC.

This clone appeared once. The chain combines TRBV6-5 with TRBJ2-1; perhaps TRBD2 as D (5 bases). V lost 5 bases and J 0 bases, leaving 8 bases between the germline ends. Germline V gives CDR1 MNHEY, CDR2 SVGAGI. The CDR3 is made up of 14 amino acids. The CDR3 DNA reads as TGTGCCAGCAGTCCCGAGGGCTCCTACAATGAGCAGTTCTTC. Its translation is CASSPEGSYNEQFF.

The chain is built from TRBV24-1 and TRBJ2-2, with 11 bases aligning to TRBD1. Germline V lookup: CDR1 KGHDR, CDR2 SFDVKD. J gave up 4 bases and V 7 bases, and 1 base lay outside the gene matches. The CDR3 spans 14 residues. The CDR3 sequence: CATRGQGATGELFF. DNA of the CDR3: TGTGCCACCAGAGGACAGGGGGCCACCGGGGAGCTGTTTTTT.